This T cell receptor beta chain was retrieved from a study of blood T cells in healthy people across ages. Note on this clonotype: Its target is not known.

PCR was performed a second time for about 7 to 11 cycles using a sample-barcoded 5' primer and a J-beta primer mix. TCRdb independently ran MiXCR on the 5' RACE reads; one entry per CDR3 protein. The sample records approximately 770,000 distinct CDR3 sequences, roughly 64% being singletons. Each individual donor underwent a draw of approximately 9.6 milliliters of peripheral blood. Isolation per sample recovered at least 7 million PBMCs. Study-wide findings and caveats: Long-lived and aged donors differed, with more naive CD4+ cells and higher diversity in the long-lived.

Sequencing input: blood. The TCR comes from a man aged 25-40 years in good health.

CDR3 DNA: TGTGCCAGCAGTGACGGGCAGGGTTCCGGCTACACCTTC. Translation: CASSDGQGSGYTF. The genes are TRBV6-5 and TRBJ1-2; TRBD1 is a possible D gene (5 bases). The V gene's germline CDR1 is MNHEY and CDR2 SVGAGI. V was cut by 5 bases and J by 8 bases, with 15 bases left in between. There are 13 residues in the CDR3.